The rows below give T cell receptor beta chains drawn from one sample of a study of blood T cell repertoires in COVID-19. Data came from immunoSEQ multiplex PCR; TCRdb stores just in-frame clones and leaves some out. The repertoire has 150,000 to 200,000 clones, 87% of them found once; the top ten carry roughly 0.9%. Sequencing was done on a sample of peripheral blood. Receptors originate from a woman in her late teens or twenties who had recovered from COVID-19. Each CDR3 is given with its conserved first and last residue. D genes are given only for firm matches. Expanded clones get a size class; other rows say once, few or many, or leave the size out.

D,J,V,size,DNA,CDR3
TRBD2,TRBJ2-1,TRBV10-3,.,TGTGCCATCAGTGGAGCGGGACGGGACAATGAGCAGTTCTTC,CAISGAGRDNEQFF
TRBD2,TRBJ2-1,TRBV7-3,.,TGTGCCAGCAGCCCGGGAAGCGGGAGTTACAATGAGCAGTTCTTC,CASSPGSGSYNEQFF
.,TRBJ2-3,TRBV7-3,.,TGTGCCAGCAGCTTACAGGGGGAGGAAGATACGCAGTATTTT,CASSLQGEEDTQYF
TRBD1,TRBJ1-1,TRBV11-2,many,TGTGCCAGCAGCCCCCGGACAGGGGGCTACACTGAAGCTTTCTTT,CASSPRTGGYTEAFF
.,TRBJ1-1,TRBV5-1,few,TGCGCCAGCAGCTTGTGGGGGGGAAACACTGAAGCTTTCTTT,CASSLWGGNTEAFF
TRBD1,TRBJ2-1,TRBV7-9,.,TGTGCCAGCAGCCCGGCGACAGGGGATGGGTACAATGAGCAGTTCTTC,CASSPATGDGYNEQFF
TRBD2,TRBJ2-1,TRBV2,once,TGTGCCAGCAGTGATTCGAGCGGGGGATATGAGCAGTTCTTC,CASSDSSGGYEQFF
TRBD1,TRBJ2-3,TRBV5-6,.,TGTGCCAGCAGCTTTGACAGGGTGGGCACAGATACGCAGTATTTT,CASSFDRVGTDTQYF
TRBD1,TRBJ2-7,TRBV7-9,.,TGTGCCAGCAGCGGACAGGGGGGCCAGTCTGATTGGGACGAGCAGTACTTC,CASSGQGGQSDWDEQYF
TRBD2,TRBJ2-5,TRBV3-1/TRBV3-2,.,TGTGCCAGCAGCCAAGGGACTAGATATCAAGAGACCCAGTACTTC,CASSQGTRYQETQYF
.,TRBJ1-1,TRBV5-6,.,TGTGCCAGCAGCTTGCTAGGCAACACTGAAGCTTTCTTT,CASSLLGNTEAFF
TRBD1,TRBJ2-3,TRBV10-3,.,TGTGCCATCAGTCTTTCAGGGGGCAGCACAGATACGCAGTATTTT,CAISLSGGSTDTQYF
.,TRBJ2-5,TRBV29-1,.,TGCAGCGTTGAGGCCCCTCAGGAGACCCAGTACTTC,CSVEAPQETQYF
TRBD2,TRBJ2-1,TRBV2,.,TGTGCCAGCAGTGACAGACCGGGACTAGCGGAGCTAGAGCAGTTCTTC,CASSDRPGLAELEQFF
.,TRBJ2-3,TRBV7-2,.,TGTGCCAGCAGCTTAGTCGCGGTTAGCACAGATACGCAGTATTTT,CASSLVAVSTDTQYF
.,TRBJ2-5,TRBV27,once,TGTGCCAGCAGTTCCAGCCTGGGAGTGGAGACCCAGTACTTC,CASSSSLGVETQYF
TRBD2,TRBJ2-1,TRBV6-4,.,TGTGCCAGCAGTGACCCATTAATAGCGGGAGCTTCTCTCAATGAGCAGTTCTTC,CASSDPLIAGASLNEQFF
TRBD1,TRBJ2-7,TRBV7-8,.,TGTGCCAGCAGATTAGATAGGGGACAGAAGGGATACGAGCAGTACTTC,CASRLDRGQKGYEQYF
TRBD2,TRBJ2-5,TRBV3-1/TRBV3-2,.,TGTGCCAGCAGCCAAGACTTATTGGGGACTAGCGGGTTCTCAGAGACCCAGTACTTC,CASSQDLLGTSGFSETQYF
.,TRBJ2-3,TRBV27,.,TGTGCCAGCATCCAGAGTCAACAGGGACGCGCAGATACGCAGTATTTT,CASIQSQQGRADTQYF
TRBD1,TRBJ1-6,TRBV6-2/TRBV6-3,few,TGTGCCAGCAGTTACCCTGGACAGGAGAATTCACCCCTCCACTTT,CASSYPGQENSPLHF
TRBD1,TRBJ1-1,TRBV7-9,.,TGTGCCAGCAGCCAAGGACAGGTTGAAGCTTTCTTT,CASSQGQVEAFF
TRBD1,TRBJ2-2,TRBV24-1,.,TGTGCCACCAGTGATAGGGGGACAGAGGGGATTACCGGGGAGCTGTTTTTT,CATSDRGTEGITGELFF